This TCR beta chain came from a study of blood T cell repertoires in COVID-19. Study information: Sites in the United States, Italy and Spain provided acute and convalescent COVID-19 samples. The analysed material was cDNA or gDNA that came from T cells, B-cell-depleted T cells, or PBMCs.

Germline V gives CDR1 GTSNPN, CDR2 SVGIG (reference sequence). With 0 bases clipped from V and 4 bases from J, the junction kept 8 bases outside the gene matches. CDR3 size: 15 residues. Per the study methods: How many nucleated cells were present was estimated from reference gene primer amplification. Here immunoSEQ multiplex PCR was the method, and the copy in TCRdb shows in-frame clones only, minus some. V and J calls and clone size follow that table, whereas D and trimming were derived from the DNA. This sample carries about 200,000 clones, more than 75% of them seen once, and the ten largest clones take 5.6%. Ages ranged from about 18 to 89 years, with residence in around 24 US areas.

This clonotype was obtained from a man between 35 and 55 years old with acute COVID-19. Sample: PBMCs or T cells enriched from blood (not recorded which). The genes are TRBV30 and TRBJ2-5, with 7 bases that match TRBD2. The CDR3 region has the DNA TGTGCCTGGAGTGTACGCGGGAGTTTTAGAGAGACCCAGTACTTC. Its protein is CAWSVRGSFRETQYF. Using reference TRBV30 and TRBJ2-5 for the parts outside the CDR3, the full variable domain is SQTIHQWPATLVQPVGSPLSLECTVEGTSNPNLYWYRQAAGRGLQLLFYSVGIGQISSEVPQNLSASRPQDRQFILSSKKLLLSDSGFYLCAWSVRGSFRETQYFGPGTRLLVL.